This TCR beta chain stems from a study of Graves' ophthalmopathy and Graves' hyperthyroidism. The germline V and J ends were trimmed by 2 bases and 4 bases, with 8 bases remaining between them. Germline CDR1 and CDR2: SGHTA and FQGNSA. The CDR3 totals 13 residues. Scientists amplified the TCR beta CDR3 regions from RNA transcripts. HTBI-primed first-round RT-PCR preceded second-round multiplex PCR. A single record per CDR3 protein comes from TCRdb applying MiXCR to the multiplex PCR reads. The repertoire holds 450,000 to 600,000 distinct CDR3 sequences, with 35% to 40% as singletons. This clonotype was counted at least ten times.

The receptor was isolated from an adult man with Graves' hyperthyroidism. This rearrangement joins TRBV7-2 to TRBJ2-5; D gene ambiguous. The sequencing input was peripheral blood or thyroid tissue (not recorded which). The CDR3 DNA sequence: TGTGCCAGCAGCTTAATGCATGGAGAGACCCAGTACTTC. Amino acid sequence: CASSLMHGETQYF.